The 7 T cell receptor beta chains given below trace back to one sample, sequenced in a study of cytomegalovirus exposure and HLA in healthy donors. The PCR used 60 Vbeta and 13 Jbeta primers. The repertoire was sequenced with immunoSEQ multiplex PCR; TCRdb's copy has only in-frame clones and lacks some. The table lists 150,000 to 180,000 clones, 60% to 85% of them singletons, with over 3% in the top ten. The sample taken for sequencing was PBMCs. The receptors were sampled from a woman aged 35 to 49 in good health and CMV-seronegative.

This clone appeared a single time. This chain uses TRBV6-1 with TRBJ2-2, with unresolved D. This CDR3 spans 12 amino acids. Trimming shortened V by 6 bases and J by 6 bases, and 8 bases separated the two germline ends. CDR1 and CDR2 (germline): MNHNS, SASEGT. In DNA form, the CDR3 reads TGTGCCAGCAGCCTAGTCCCCGGGGAGCTGTTTTTT. As protein: CASSLVPGELFF.

The J gene is TRBJ2-3, the V gene TRBV27; TRBD2 might be the D (6 bases). The ends were cut back, 1 base at V and 2 bases at J, with 10 bases in the middle. The CDR3 totals 15 residues. In germline, CDR1 is MNHEY, CDR2 SMNVEV (reference sequence). This CDR3 is CASSLYTGDTDTQYF. DNA of the CDR3: TGTGCCAGCAGTTTATATACGGGGGACACAGATACGCAGTATTTT.

V and J are TRBV11-2 and TRBJ2-3; 9 nucleotides align to TRBD2. CDR3 length equals 16 residues. The trim removed 5 bases at V and 7 bases at J, leaving 13 bases unmatched. The germline gives CDR1 SGHAT, CDR2 FQNNGV. The CDR3 protein is CASSTWAIAGAHTQYF. The CDR3 DNA sequence: TGTGCCAGCAGCACTTGGGCGATAGCGGGGGCACATACGCAGTATTTT.

V is TRBV7-9 and J is TRBJ1-3; D gene uncertain. With 8 bases removed from V and 0 bases from J, the gap between germline ends came to 8 bases. Germline lookup yields CDR1 SEHNR and CDR2 FQNEAQ (reference sequence). The CDR3 totals 13 residues. The CDR3 DNA is TGTGCCAGCCGAGTTTCCTCTGGAAACACCATATATTTT. It translates to CASRVSSGNTIYF.

This chain joins TRBV6-1 and TRBJ2-1, with 7 bases that match TRBD1. This CDR3 has 15 residues. V gave up 7 bases and J gave up 8 bases; unmatched junction bases: 14. Germline-derived CDR1 and CDR2 are MNHNS and SASEGT. CDR3: CASTLTGMRRYEQFF. CDR3 in DNA: TGTGCCAGCACCCTGACAGGGATGCGTAGATATGAGCAGTTCTTC.

The chain employs TRBV30 and TRBJ1-5; 9 nucleotides align to TRBD1. With 1 base clipped from V and 5 bases from J, the junction kept 3 bases outside the gene matches. Germline V CDR1 and CDR2: GTSNPN, SVGIG (reference sequence). There are 14 residues in the CDR3. The CDR3 is CAWSGTGEDQPQHF. Written as DNA, the CDR3 is TGTGCCTGGAGTGGGACAGGGGAGGATCAGCCCCAGCATTTT.

V gene TRBV7-8 combines with J gene TRBJ2-2; 11 bases agree with TRBD2. J gave up 7 bases and V 1 base, and 11 bases lay outside the gene matches. The CDR3 has 18 amino acids. From germline, CDR1 is SGHVS and CDR2 FQNEAQ. CDR3 region: CASSLDSGLAGPHGELFF. The DNA of the CDR3 is TGTGCCAGCAGCTTAGACTCCGGACTAGCGGGTCCCCACGGGGAGCTGTTTTTT.